This is a list of T cell receptor beta chains from one sample in a study of blood T cells in healthy people across ages. TCRdb independently ran MiXCR on the 5' RACE reads; one entry per CDR3 protein. The table records approximately 800,000 distinct CDR3 sequences, about three fifths of them present only once. Sequencing was performed on blood. These receptors were taken from a man younger than 40 in good health. CDR3s include the opening cysteine and the closing phenylalanine or tryptophan. A D gene is named only where the DNA matches it firmly. Expanded clones get a size class; other rows say once, few or many, or leave the size out.

j_call d_call v_call clone_size cdr3_nt cdr3_aa
TRBJ2-6 . TRBV5-8 many TGTGCCAGCAGCTTGTATTCTGGGGCCAACGTCCTGACTTTC CASSLYSGANVLTF
TRBJ1-4 . TRBV2 . TGTGCCAGCAGTGAAAGCGCAGTCATAGGGGAAAAACTGTTTTTT CASSESAVIGEKLFF
TRBJ2-5 TRBD1 TRBV7-9 . TGTGCCAGCAGCCCACAGGGGCCGTACCAAGAGACCCAGTACTTC CASSPQGPYQETQYF
TRBJ2-5 . TRBV20-1 few TGCAGTGCTAGAGTAGCTGGCAGGGGCTTAAGAGAGACCCAGTACTTC CSARVAGRGLRETQYF
TRBJ2-7 . TRBV6-2/TRBV6-3 . TGTGCCAGCAGTTATCGGGCGGGATTCTACAATGAGCAGTACTTC CASSYRAGFYNEQYF
TRBJ2-1 TRBD2 TRBV3-1 many TGTGCCAGCAGCTTCCTTTGGCGGGGGGGGGACAATGAGCAGTTCTTC CASSFLWRGGDNEQFF
TRBJ2-5 . TRBV20-1 . TGCAGTGCCCCGGTGGGCGGCCAAGGGACCCAGTACTTC CSAPVGGQGTQYF
TRBJ2-1 . TRBV4-3 . TGCGCCAGCAGCCAAGATTTTGGCGGGGCCTCCTACAATGAGCAGTTCTTC CASSQDFGGASYNEQFF
TRBJ2-3 TRBD2 TRBV7-2 few TGTGCCAGCAGCTACATAGCGGGGGGGCATCAAGATACGCAGTATTTT CASSYIAGGHQDTQYF
TRBJ2-5 . TRBV7-9 few TGTGCCAGCAGCTTACCTTGGGGAGAGACCCAGTACTTC CASSLPWGETQYF
TRBJ2-1 TRBD2 TRBV9 . TGTGCCAGCAGCCCACGCGGCGGACTAGCGGTCTACAATGAGCAGTTCTTC CASSPRGGLAVYNEQFF
TRBJ2-5 . TRBV4-2 few TGTGCCGGAGCCGCGTGGGGGCCACAAGAGACCCAGTACTTC CAGAAWGPQETQYF
TRBJ2-6 TRBD1 TRBV10-3 . TGTGCCATCTCGGACAGGAGCTCTGGGGCCAACGTCCTGACTTTC CAISDRSSGANVLTF
TRBJ1-1 . TRBV12-3/TRBV12-4 . TGTGCCAGCAGTTTCACCGGAAGGGCCACTGAAGCTTTCTTT CASSFTGRATEAFF
TRBJ2-7 . TRBV20-1 . TGCAGTGTATCCTCCGTAGCGGTGAGCTCCTACGAGCAGTACTTC CSVSSVAVSSYEQYF
TRBJ2-2 . TRBV24-1 once TGTGCCACCAGTGAGCCGACAGTGAACACCGGGGAGCTGTTTTTT CATSEPTVNTGELFF
TRBJ2-7 . TRBV18 once TGTGCCAGCTCCTCGGCCAGGGCATCCTCCTACGAGCAGTACTTC CASSSARASSYEQYF
TRBJ1-5 TRBD1 TRBV27 . TGTGCCAGCGCCCCAGGGGGGGTATGGCCCCAGCATTTT CASAPGGVWPQHF